Below, one T cell receptor (beta chain) is given with its context. Its antigen is not known. They ran version v3.0 of the immunoSEQ assay at survey level. Some clones are missing from TCRdb's copy, which holds only in-frame ones; the method was immunoSEQ multiplex PCR. Of tens of thousands of clones in the sample, about 88% were seen once. This sample is part of a study of long-term antiretroviral therapy in people with HIV. Overall study results and limits: Clones showing expansion before ART dominated the repertoire at all time points. Although diversity increased after ART, it remained lower than in transplant donor controls. It was not possible to obtain data on ART adherence, viral resistance or therapy changes.

The CDR3 runs to 13 residues. Germline values: CDR1 MNHEY, CDR2 SVGAGI. The V end lost 7 bases, the J end lost 8 bases, and 17 bases lay between the germline ends. This rearrangement joins TRBV6-5 to TRBJ1-2, with unresolved D. The origin of this receptor is a man in his 60s with HIV. The sequencing here drew on unsorted PBMCs, taken 0.6 years after starting antiretroviral therapy. CDR3 residues: CASIRPDSGGYTF. The CDR3 DNA is TGTGCCAGCATCAGACCGGATTCCGGAGGCTACACCTTC.